A single T cell receptor beta chain is shown here with its context. Its antigen remains unidentified. The source of the sample is a study of beta chain features in type 1 diabetes. Study-level findings and limits: Researchers report that Type 1 diabetes patients had moderately but significantly shorter TCRB CDR3s across all four CD4+ subsets.

There was one heparinised blood draw per donor, averaging roughly 110 mL. Sorting with CD45RO/CCR7/CD25/CD127/CD95/CD27 yielded naive, central memory, regulatory and stem-like memory CD4+ cells. Germline assignment: CDR1 GTSNPN and CDR2 SVGIG (reference sequence). The CDR3 consists of 15 residues. Trimming left V 4 bases short and J 2 bases short, with 14 bases between. Of the isolated RNA, all was reverse transcribed, and so the sequenced material was expressed TCRB transcripts. Some clones are missing from TCRdb's copy, which holds only in-frame ones; the method was immunoSEQ multiplex PCR. The sample contains 95,000 to 150,000 clones, about a sixth of which appear only once.

The sequenced sample was central memory CD4+ T cells from blood. This sequence joins TRBV30 and TRBJ2-2; D is possibly TRBD1 (6 bases). The TCR originated in a man younger than 40 with type 1 diabetes. CDR3 in amino acids: CAWKQLDSNTGELFF. As DNA, the CDR3 is TGTGCCTGGAAACAATTGGACAGTAACACCGGGGAGCTGTTTTTT. The variable domain in full, completed from reference TRBV30 and TRBJ2-2, reads SQTIHQWPATLVQPVGSPLSLECTVEGTSNPNLYWYRQAAGRGLQLLFYSVGIGQISSEVPQNLSASRPQDRQFILSSKKLLLSDSGFYLCAWKQLDSNTGELFFGEGSRLTVL.